This is a list of T cell receptor beta chains from one sample in a study of spatial heterogeneity in lung cancer. From the 5' RACE reads, TCRdb called clonotypes with MiXCR, one entry per CDR3 protein. The data hold tens of thousands of distinct CDR3 sequences, with less than 15% observed a single time. Material: PBMCs, obtained at surgery. These receptors originate from a male donor with early-stage non-small cell lung cancer. The CDR3 runs from the conserved cysteine through the conserved F or W. A D gene is named only where the DNA matches it firmly. Size is omitted from some rows. Given values are once, few, many or a class for expanded clones.

v_call: TRBV28
d_call: NA
j_call: TRBJ2-1
clone_size: few
cdr3_nt: TGTGCCAGCAGTCCCGCCCGTGGGTACAATGAGCAGTTCTTC
cdr3_aa: CASSPARGYNEQFF

v_call: TRBV14
d_call: TRBD1
j_call: TRBJ1-6
clone_size: NA
cdr3_nt: TGTGCCAGCAGCCTCTCCGGGACAGAATATTCTACCCTCCACTTT
cdr3_aa: CASSLSGTEYSTLHF

v_call: TRBV20-1
d_call: TRBD2
j_call: TRBJ2-1
clone_size: many
cdr3_nt: TGCAGTGCTTTTAGCGGGAGAGGTCAGGGGGAGCAGTTCTTC
cdr3_aa: CSAFSGRGQGEQFF

v_call: TRBV6-2/TRBV6-3
d_call: NA
j_call: TRBJ2-7
clone_size: many
cdr3_nt: TGTGCCAGCAGTTCCGAGTCACCGGACGAGCAGTACTTC
cdr3_aa: CASSSESPDEQYF

v_call: TRBV19
d_call: TRBD2
j_call: TRBJ2-2
clone_size: many
cdr3_nt: TGTGCCAGTAGTAGGCTAGCGGGAGAAAACACCGGGGAGCTGTTTTTT
cdr3_aa: CASSRLAGENTGELFF

v_call: TRBV29-1
d_call: NA
j_call: TRBJ2-7
clone_size: NA
cdr3_nt: TGCAGCGTTGGAGATTTCAGGCTCGAGCAGTACTTC
cdr3_aa: CSVGDFRLEQYF

v_call: TRBV5-6
d_call: NA
j_call: TRBJ1-5
clone_size: few
cdr3_nt: TGTGCCAGCAGCACCCGGACGTCTCGGGATCAGCCCCAGCATTTT
cdr3_aa: CASSTRTSRDQPQHF

v_call: TRBV20-1
d_call: NA
j_call: TRBJ2-6
clone_size: few
cdr3_nt: TGCAGTGCTAGAGACTCGGGACCTGTCCCCTCTGGGGCCAACGTCCTGACTTTC
cdr3_aa: CSARDSGPVPSGANVLTF

v_call: TRBV5-1
d_call: NA
j_call: TRBJ2-1
clone_size: NA
cdr3_nt: TGCGCCAGCAGCTTGTCCCCACAGGGTGAGCAGTTCTTC
cdr3_aa: CASSLSPQGEQFF

v_call: TRBV7-2
d_call: NA
j_call: TRBJ2-7
clone_size: many
cdr3_nt: TGTGCCAGCAGCCGAAGGACAGCCGGGGAGCAGTACTTC
cdr3_aa: CASSRRTAGEQYF

v_call: TRBV7-2
d_call: NA
j_call: TRBJ1-5
clone_size: NA
cdr3_nt: TGTGCCAGCAGCTGGAGGGGTGGGGAGGATCAGCCCCAGCATTTT
cdr3_aa: CASSWRGGEDQPQHF

v_call: TRBV19
d_call: NA
j_call: TRBJ1-6
clone_size: NA
cdr3_nt: TGTGCCAGTAGTATCCTCCAGAGCTCCTATAATTCACCCCTCCACTTT
cdr3_aa: CASSILQSSYNSPLHF

v_call: TRBV6-2/TRBV6-3
d_call: NA
j_call: TRBJ2-7
clone_size: NA
cdr3_nt: TGTGCCAGCAGTTATTCGGGACTCCGCTCCTACGAGCAGTACTTC
cdr3_aa: CASSYSGLRSYEQYF

v_call: TRBV14
d_call: NA
j_call: TRBJ1-1
clone_size: NA
cdr3_nt: TGTGCCAGCAGCCAAATTGAGGAGTGGGACGTTGGCACTGAAGCTTTCTTT
cdr3_aa: CASSQIEEWDVGTEAFF

v_call: TRBV5-6
d_call: TRBD1
j_call: TRBJ1-5
clone_size: NA
cdr3_nt: TGTGCCAGCAGCGTGGGACAGCACAATCAGCCCCAGCATTTT
cdr3_aa: CASSVGQHNQPQHF

v_call: TRBV12-3/TRBV12-4
d_call: NA
j_call: TRBJ1-3
clone_size: few
cdr3_nt: TGTGCCAGCTCGACCCGGGAGAACTCTGGAAACACCATATATTTT
cdr3_aa: CASSTRENSGNTIYF

v_call: TRBV20-1
d_call: TRBD1
j_call: TRBJ1-1
clone_size: few
cdr3_nt: TGCAGTGGACCGGGACAGCCGAACACTGAAGCTTTCTTT
cdr3_aa: CSGPGQPNTEAFF

v_call: TRBV7-2
d_call: TRBD2
j_call: TRBJ2-5
clone_size: NA
cdr3_nt: TGTGCCAGCAGCACGTGGACTAGCGGGACCGAGACCCAGTACTTC
cdr3_aa: CASSTWTSGTETQYF

v_call: TRBV6-2/TRBV6-3
d_call: NA
j_call: TRBJ1-1
clone_size: few
cdr3_nt: TGTGCCAGCAGTTCCTCGGGGGCGAACACTGAAGCTTTCTTT
cdr3_aa: CASSSSGANTEAFF

v_call: TRBV7-2
d_call: NA
j_call: TRBJ1-1
clone_size: few
cdr3_nt: TGTGCCAGCAGCTTAGGGGACAACTTAGAAGCTTTCTTT
cdr3_aa: CASSLGDNLEAFF

v_call: TRBV12-3/TRBV12-4
d_call: NA
j_call: TRBJ2-3
clone_size: NA
cdr3_nt: TGTGCCAGCAGTTTGGGAGCGGAGGTGGATACGCAGTATTTT
cdr3_aa: CASSLGAEVDTQYF

v_call: TRBV5-1
d_call: NA
j_call: TRBJ2-3
clone_size: NA
cdr3_nt: TGCGCCAACAGCCGAACGTCAGGCGTAGCGGCAGATACGCAGTATTTT
cdr3_aa: CANSRTSGVAADTQYF

v_call: TRBV5-1
d_call: NA
j_call: TRBJ2-3
clone_size: many
cdr3_nt: TGCGCCAGCAGCTTGGTGGGGGGCGCAGGCACAGATACGCAGTATTTT
cdr3_aa: CASSLVGGAGTDTQYF

v_call: TRBV18
d_call: TRBD1
j_call: TRBJ2-1
clone_size: NA
cdr3_nt: TGTGCCAGCTCACCTTTGACAGGGGTTCCCTACAATGAGCAGTTCTTC
cdr3_aa: CASSPLTGVPYNEQFF

v_call: TRBV7-6
d_call: TRBD1
j_call: TRBJ2-2
clone_size: NA
cdr3_nt: TGTGCCAGCAGCTCAACAGGGGGCACCGGGGAGCTGTTTTTT
cdr3_aa: CASSSTGGTGELFF

v_call: TRBV28
d_call: NA
j_call: TRBJ2-1
clone_size: NA
cdr3_nt: TGTGCCAGCAGTCCCCCCGGCCCGGTCCATGAGCAGTTCTTC
cdr3_aa: CASSPPGPVHEQFF

v_call: TRBV7-2
d_call: NA
j_call: TRBJ2-4
clone_size: NA
cdr3_nt: TGTGCCAGCAGCCGATTGGACCCCACGGGCATTCAGTACTTC
cdr3_aa: CASSRLDPTGIQYF

v_call: TRBV5-4
d_call: NA
j_call: TRBJ2-7
clone_size: NA
cdr3_nt: TGTGCCAGCAGCCCGCCCAGCATCAACGAGCAGTACTTC
cdr3_aa: CASSPPSINEQYF

v_call: TRBV29-1
d_call: TRBD2
j_call: TRBJ2-1
clone_size: many
cdr3_nt: TGCAGCGTTGGTGGGACTAGCGGGAGCCCCCACAATGAGCAGTTCTTC
cdr3_aa: CSVGGTSGSPHNEQFF

v_call: TRBV29-1
d_call: NA
j_call: TRBJ1-1
clone_size: NA
cdr3_nt: TGCAGCGTTGCAAATAGTTTGAACACTGAAGCTTTCTTT
cdr3_aa: CSVANSLNTEAFF

v_call: TRBV4-3
d_call: NA
j_call: TRBJ1-5
clone_size: NA
cdr3_nt: TGCGCCAGCAGCCAAGGGGCATTTAGCAATCAGCCCCAGCATTTT
cdr3_aa: CASSQGAFSNQPQHF

v_call: TRBV7-2
d_call: NA
j_call: TRBJ1-2
clone_size: few
cdr3_nt: TGTGCCAGCAGCCTTACCCGGGGAGGCTATGGCTACACCTTC
cdr3_aa: CASSLTRGGYGYTF

v_call: TRBV12-3/TRBV12-4
d_call: NA
j_call: TRBJ1-4
clone_size: few
cdr3_nt: TGTGCCAGCAGTTCCCGGGCCTCTAGGGCTGAAAAACTGTTTTTT
cdr3_aa: CASSSRASRAEKLFF

v_call: TRBV19
d_call: NA
j_call: TRBJ2-3
clone_size: NA
cdr3_nt: TGTGCCAGCGACGCGGGAGATACGCAGTATTTT
cdr3_aa: CASDAGDTQYF

v_call: TRBV10-3
d_call: NA
j_call: TRBJ1-6
clone_size: NA
cdr3_nt: TGTGCCATCAGTGGAGTAGGGAATAATTCACCCCTCCACTTT
cdr3_aa: CAISGVGNNSPLHF

v_call: TRBV14
d_call: NA
j_call: TRBJ2-3
clone_size: NA
cdr3_nt: TGTGCCAGCAGCCATCTCCGGGGGCAAGGCACAGATACGCAGTATTTT
cdr3_aa: CASSHLRGQGTDTQYF

v_call: TRBV28
d_call: NA
j_call: TRBJ1-6
clone_size: many
cdr3_nt: TGTGCCAGCAGTTTAGGCAGGACAAATAATTCACCCCTCCACTTT
cdr3_aa: CASSLGRTNNSPLHF

v_call: TRBV27
d_call: TRBD1
j_call: TRBJ2-7
clone_size: once
cdr3_nt: TGTGCCAGCAGCCAGACAGGGGGGTCGACCTACGAGCAGTACTTC
cdr3_aa: CASSQTGGSTYEQYF

v_call: TRBV11-3
d_call: TRBD1
j_call: TRBJ2-2
clone_size: many
cdr3_nt: TGTGCCAGCAGCAGCCCCGGGACAGGGGGCCCCGGGGAGCTGTTTTTT
cdr3_aa: CASSSPGTGGPGELFF

v_call: TRBV12-3/TRBV12-4
d_call: NA
j_call: TRBJ1-3
clone_size: NA
cdr3_nt: TGTGCCAGCAGTTTGGCCCCCTCTGGAAACACCATATATTTT
cdr3_aa: CASSLAPSGNTIYF

v_call: TRBV28
d_call: NA
j_call: TRBJ2-2
clone_size: few
cdr3_nt: TGTGCCAGCAGATCAGGGGGGACCCCCGGGGAGCTGTTTTTT
cdr3_aa: CASRSGGTPGELFF

v_call: TRBV20-1
d_call: NA
j_call: TRBJ2-2
clone_size: NA
cdr3_nt: TGCAGTGCCATCGCCCCAGGTCTGACCGGGGAGCTGTTTTTT
cdr3_aa: CSAIAPGLTGELFF

v_call: TRBV27
d_call: TRBD1
j_call: TRBJ1-1
clone_size: NA
cdr3_nt: TGTGCCAGCAGTTTATTCGGGACAGGGGCCTGGGACACTGAAGCTTTCTTT
cdr3_aa: CASSLFGTGAWDTEAFF

v_call: TRBV12-3/TRBV12-4
d_call: NA
j_call: TRBJ2-1
clone_size: NA
cdr3_nt: TGTGCCAGCACCGGGACATTGGGGTACAATGAGCAGTTCTTC
cdr3_aa: CASTGTLGYNEQFF

v_call: TRBV7-9
d_call: NA
j_call: TRBJ1-3
clone_size: few
cdr3_nt: TGTGCCAGCAGCTTATCTGGAAACACCATATATTTT
cdr3_aa: CASSLSGNTIYF

v_call: TRBV12-3/TRBV12-4
d_call: NA
j_call: TRBJ2-2
clone_size: NA
cdr3_nt: TGTGCCAGCAGTTTTTATCTGGGGGCCGGCGGGGAGCTGTTTTTT
cdr3_aa: CASSFYLGAGGELFF

v_call: TRBV6-1
d_call: NA
j_call: TRBJ1-6
clone_size: few
cdr3_nt: TGTGCCAGCAGTCTGACAGAACCGAAAGACTACTATTCACCCCTCCACTTT
cdr3_aa: CASSLTEPKDYYSPLHF